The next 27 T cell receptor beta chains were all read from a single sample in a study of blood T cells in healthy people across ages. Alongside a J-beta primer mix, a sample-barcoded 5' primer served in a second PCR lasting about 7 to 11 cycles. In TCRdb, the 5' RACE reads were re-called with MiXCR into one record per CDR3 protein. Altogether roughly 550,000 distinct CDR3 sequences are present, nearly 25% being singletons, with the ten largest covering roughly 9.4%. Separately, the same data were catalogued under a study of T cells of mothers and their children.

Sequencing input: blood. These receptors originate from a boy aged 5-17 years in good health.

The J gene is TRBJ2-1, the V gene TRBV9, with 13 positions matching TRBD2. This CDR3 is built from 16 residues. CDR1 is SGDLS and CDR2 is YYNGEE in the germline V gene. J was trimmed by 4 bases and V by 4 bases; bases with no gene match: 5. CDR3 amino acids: CASSPRGLAGYNEQFF. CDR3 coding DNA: TGTGCCAGCAGCCCGAGGGGACTAGCGGGGTACAATGAGCAGTTCTTC. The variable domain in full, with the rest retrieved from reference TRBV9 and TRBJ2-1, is DSGVTQTPKHLITATGQRVTLRCSPRSGDLSVYWYQQSLDQGLQFLIQYYNGEERAKGNILERFSAQQFPDLHSELNLSSLELGDSALYFCASSPRGLAGYNEQFFGPGTRLTVL.

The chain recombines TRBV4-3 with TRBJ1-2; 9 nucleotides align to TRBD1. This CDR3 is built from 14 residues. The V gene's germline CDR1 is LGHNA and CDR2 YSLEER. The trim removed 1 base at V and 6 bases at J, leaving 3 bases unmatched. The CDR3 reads CASSQGDREDGYTF. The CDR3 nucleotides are TGCGCCAGCAGCCAAGGGGACAGGGAGGATGGCTACACCTTC.

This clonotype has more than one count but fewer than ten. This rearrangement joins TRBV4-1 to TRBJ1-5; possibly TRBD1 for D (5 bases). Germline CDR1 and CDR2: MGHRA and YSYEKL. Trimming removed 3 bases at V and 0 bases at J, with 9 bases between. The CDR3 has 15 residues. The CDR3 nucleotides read TGCGCCAGCAGCCAGGGGGGATATAGCAATCAGCCCCAGCATTTT. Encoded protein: CASSQGGYSNQPQHF.

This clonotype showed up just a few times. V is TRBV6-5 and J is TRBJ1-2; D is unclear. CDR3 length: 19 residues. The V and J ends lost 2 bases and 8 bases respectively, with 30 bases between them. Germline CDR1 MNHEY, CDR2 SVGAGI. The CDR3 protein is CASSYDLLVSGHLPEGYTF. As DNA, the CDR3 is TGTGCCAGCAGTTACGATCTTCTGGTGTCAGGCCACCTACCTGAGGGCTACACCTTC.

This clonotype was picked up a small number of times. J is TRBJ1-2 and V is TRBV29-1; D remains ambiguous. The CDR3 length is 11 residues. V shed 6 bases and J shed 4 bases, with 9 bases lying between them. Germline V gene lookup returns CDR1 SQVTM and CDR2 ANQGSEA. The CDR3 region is CSVSGIYGYTF. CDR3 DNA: TGCAGCGTGAGTGGGATCTATGGCTACACCTTC.

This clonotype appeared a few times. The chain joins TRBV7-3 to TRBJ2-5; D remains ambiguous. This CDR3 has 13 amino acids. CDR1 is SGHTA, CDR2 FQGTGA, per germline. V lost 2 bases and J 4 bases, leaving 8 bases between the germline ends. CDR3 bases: TGTGCCAGCAGCTTAGAGTTCGCAGAGACCCAGTACTTC. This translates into CASSLEFAETQYF.

This CDR3 reads CASSQDFAAGGEEQYF. CDR3 sequence (DNA): TGCGCCAGCAGCCAAGATTTTGCGGCGGGGGGAGAAGAGCAGTACTTC. The rearrangement links TRBV4-3 to TRBJ2-5, with 8 bases identical to TRBD2. The CDR3 totals 16 residues. Per the germline V gene, CDR1 is LGHNA and CDR2 is YSLEER. With 0 bases clipped from V and 11 bases from J, the junction kept 14 bases outside the gene matches.

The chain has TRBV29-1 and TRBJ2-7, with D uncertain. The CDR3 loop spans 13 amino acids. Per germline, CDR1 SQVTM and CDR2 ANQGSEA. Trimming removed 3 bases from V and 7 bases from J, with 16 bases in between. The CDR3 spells CSVETALLGEQYF. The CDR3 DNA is TGCAGCGTTGAGACGGCCCTTCTCGGGGAGCAGTACTTC.

CDR3 bases: TGTGCCAGCACTAAGGACAGTTCGGGGTGGAACACCGGGGAGCTGTTTTTT. Translation gives CASTKDSSGWNTGELFF. The rearrangement joins TRBV6-1 to TRBJ2-2, with D possibly TRBD1 on 6 matching bases. Trimming took off 7 bases at V and 1 base at J, with 19 bases between the two ends. Germline assignment: CDR1 MNHNS and CDR2 SASEGT. The CDR3 consists of 17 residues.

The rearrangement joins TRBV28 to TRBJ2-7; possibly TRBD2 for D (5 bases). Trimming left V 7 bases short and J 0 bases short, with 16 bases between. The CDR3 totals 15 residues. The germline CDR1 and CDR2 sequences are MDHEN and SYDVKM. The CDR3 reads CASNIRGYHSYEQYF. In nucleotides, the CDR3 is TGTGCCAGCAACATCAGAGGGTATCACTCCTACGAGCAGTACTTC.

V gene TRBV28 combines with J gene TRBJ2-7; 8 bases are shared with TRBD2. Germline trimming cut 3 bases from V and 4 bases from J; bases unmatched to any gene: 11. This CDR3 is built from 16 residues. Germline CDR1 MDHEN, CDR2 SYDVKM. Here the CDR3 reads CASSFVRGGRPYEQYF. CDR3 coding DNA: TGTGCCAGCAGTTTTGTCCGGGGGGGCCGACCATACGAGCAGTACTTC.

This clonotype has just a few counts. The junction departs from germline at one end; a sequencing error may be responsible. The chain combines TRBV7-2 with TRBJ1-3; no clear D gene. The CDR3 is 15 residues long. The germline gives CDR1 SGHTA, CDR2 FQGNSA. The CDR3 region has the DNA TGTGCCAGCAGCTCTTACGGGAGCTCTGGAAGCACCATATATTTT. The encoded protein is CASSSYGSSGSTIYF. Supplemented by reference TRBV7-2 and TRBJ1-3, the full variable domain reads GAGVSQSPSNKVTEKGKDVELRCDPISGHTALYWYRQSLGQGLEFLIYFQGNSAPDKSGLPSDRFSAERTGGSVSTLTIQRTQQEDSAVYLCASSSYGSSGSTIYFGEGSWLTVV.

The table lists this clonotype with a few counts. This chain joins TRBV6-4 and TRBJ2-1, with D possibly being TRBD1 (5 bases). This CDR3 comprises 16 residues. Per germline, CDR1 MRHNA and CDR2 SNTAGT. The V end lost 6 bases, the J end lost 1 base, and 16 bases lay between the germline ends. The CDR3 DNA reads TGTGCCAGCAGCCTCGAGCAGGGCATGTCCTACAATGAGCAGTTCTTC. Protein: CASSLEQGMSYNEQFF.

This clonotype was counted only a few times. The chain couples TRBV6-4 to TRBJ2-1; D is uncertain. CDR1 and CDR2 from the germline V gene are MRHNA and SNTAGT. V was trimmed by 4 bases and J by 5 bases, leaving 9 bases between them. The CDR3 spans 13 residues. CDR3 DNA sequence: TGTGCCAGCAGTGTCGGGCTCCACAATGAGCAGTTCTTC. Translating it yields CASSVGLHNEQFF.

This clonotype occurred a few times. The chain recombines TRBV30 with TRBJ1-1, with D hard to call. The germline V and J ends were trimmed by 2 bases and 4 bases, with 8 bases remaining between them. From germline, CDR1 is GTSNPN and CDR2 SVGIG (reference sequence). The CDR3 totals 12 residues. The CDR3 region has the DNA TGTGCCTGGAGTATAGTCGGCACTGAAGCTTTCTTT. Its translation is CAWSIVGTEAFF.

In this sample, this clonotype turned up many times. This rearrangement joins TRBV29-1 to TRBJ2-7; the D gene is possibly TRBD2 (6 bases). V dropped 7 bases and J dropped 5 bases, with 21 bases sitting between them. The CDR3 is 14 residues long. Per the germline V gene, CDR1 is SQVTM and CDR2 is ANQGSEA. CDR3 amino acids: CSGGGIGGSDEQYF. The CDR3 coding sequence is TGCAGCGGTGGAGGTATTGGGGGGAGCGACGAGCAGTACTTC.

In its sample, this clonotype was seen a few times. The CDR3 reads CASSLNGRGGNEQYF. CDR3 DNA sequence: TGTGCCAGCAGCTTAAACGGTCGGGGCGGGAACGAGCAGTACTTC. This chain joins TRBV7-2 and TRBJ2-5, with D perhaps matching TRBD2 (6 bases). The J call may be incorrect, as the DNA end agrees better with TRBJ2-7. The germline gives CDR1 SGHTA, CDR2 FQGNSA. The CDR3 extends over 15 amino acids.

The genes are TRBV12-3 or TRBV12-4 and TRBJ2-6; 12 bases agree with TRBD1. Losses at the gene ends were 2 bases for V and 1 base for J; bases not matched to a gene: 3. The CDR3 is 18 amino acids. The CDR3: CASSLRDRGRSGANVLTF. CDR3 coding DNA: TGTGCCAGCAGTTTAAGGGACAGGGGGCGTTCTGGGGCCAACGTCCTGACTTTC.

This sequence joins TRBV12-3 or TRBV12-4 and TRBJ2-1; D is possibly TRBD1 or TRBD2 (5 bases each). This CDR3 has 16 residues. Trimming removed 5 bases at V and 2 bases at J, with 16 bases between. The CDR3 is CASSDTRGVTYNEQFF. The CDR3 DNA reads TGTGCCAGCAGTGATACGAGGGGCGTCACCTACAATGAGCAGTTCTTC.

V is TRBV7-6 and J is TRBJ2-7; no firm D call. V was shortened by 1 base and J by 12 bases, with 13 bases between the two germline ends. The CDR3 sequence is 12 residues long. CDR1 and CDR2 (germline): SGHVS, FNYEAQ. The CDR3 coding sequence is TGTGCCAGCAGCTTAGGGGGTCAACCGCGGTACTTC. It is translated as CASSLGGQPRYF.

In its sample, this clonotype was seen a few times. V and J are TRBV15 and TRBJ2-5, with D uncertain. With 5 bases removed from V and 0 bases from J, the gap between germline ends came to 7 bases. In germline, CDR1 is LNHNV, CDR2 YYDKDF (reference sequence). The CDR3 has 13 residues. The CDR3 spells CATSARDQETQYF. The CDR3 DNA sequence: TGTGCCACCAGCGCTAGGGACCAAGAGACCCAGTACTTC.

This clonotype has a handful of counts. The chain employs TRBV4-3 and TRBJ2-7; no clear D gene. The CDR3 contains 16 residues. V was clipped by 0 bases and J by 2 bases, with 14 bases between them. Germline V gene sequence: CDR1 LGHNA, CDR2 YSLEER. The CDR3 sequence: CASSQDWGDATYEQYF. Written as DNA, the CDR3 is TGCGCCAGCAGCCAAGATTGGGGTGATGCAACCTACGAGCAGTACTTC.

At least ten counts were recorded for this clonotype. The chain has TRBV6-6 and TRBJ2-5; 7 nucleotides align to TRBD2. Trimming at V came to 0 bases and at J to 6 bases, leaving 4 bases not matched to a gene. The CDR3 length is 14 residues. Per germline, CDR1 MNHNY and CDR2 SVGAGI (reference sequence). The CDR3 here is CASSYSGGEKTQYF. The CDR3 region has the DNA TGTGCCAGCAGTTACTCGGGGGGGGAGAAGACCCAGTACTTC.

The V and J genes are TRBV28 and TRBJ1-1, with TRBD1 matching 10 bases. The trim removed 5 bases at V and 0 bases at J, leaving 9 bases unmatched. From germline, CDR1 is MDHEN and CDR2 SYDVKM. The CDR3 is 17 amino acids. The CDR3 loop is CASSDRGRGRMNTEAFF. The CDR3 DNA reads TGTGCCAGCAGTGACAGGGGGCGAGGAAGGATGAACACTGAAGCTTTCTTT.

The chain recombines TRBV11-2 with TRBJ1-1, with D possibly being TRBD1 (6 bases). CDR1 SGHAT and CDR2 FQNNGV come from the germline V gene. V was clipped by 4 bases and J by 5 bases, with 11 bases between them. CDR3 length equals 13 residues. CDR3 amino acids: CASSYNRETEAFF. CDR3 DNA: TGTGCCAGCAGCTACAACAGGGAGACTGAAGCTTTCTTT.

The CDR3 nucleotides are TGTGCCAGCAGCTTAGGGACAGGGATGATGACTGAAGCTTTCTTT. It codes for CASSLGTGMMTEAFF. The chain combines TRBV7-9 with TRBJ1-1; 8 bases agree with TRBD1. V trimming: 1 base; J trimming: 5 bases; junction bases outside the gene matches: 6. The CDR3 length is 15 residues. Per germline, CDR1 SEHNR and CDR2 FQNEAQ (reference sequence).

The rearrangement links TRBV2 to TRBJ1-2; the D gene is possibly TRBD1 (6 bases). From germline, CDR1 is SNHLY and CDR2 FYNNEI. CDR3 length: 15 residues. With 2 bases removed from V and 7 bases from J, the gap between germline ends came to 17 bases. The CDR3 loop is CASSEIQGGRSGYTF. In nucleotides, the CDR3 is TGTGCCAGCAGTGAAATACAGGGAGGGCGAAGTGGCTACACCTTC.